A single sample gave rise to the 20 T cell receptor beta chains below, sequenced in a study of cytomegalovirus exposure and HLA in healthy donors. The study ran its PCR with 60 Vbeta and 13 Jbeta primers. Using immunoSEQ multiplex PCR, the repertoire was profiled, and TCRdb retains in-frame clones only, with some absent. This sample has 65,000 to 95,000 clones, with about 77% found just once. Sequences were obtained from PBMCs. The receptor source for this set is a male donor in good health and CMV-seropositive.

This sequence joins TRBV2 and TRBJ2-7; 9 bases match TRBD2. The trim removed 4 bases at V and 9 bases at J, leaving 7 bases unmatched. This CDR3 is built from 13 residues. Germline V lookup: CDR1 SNHLY, CDR2 FYNNEI. The CDR3 protein is CASSALAGSPQYF. The CDR3, as DNA: TGTGCCAGCAGTGCTCTAGCGGGAAGCCCGCAGTACTTC.

CDR3 in amino acids: CASSLLGGRGFYEQYF. CDR3 sequence (DNA): TGTGCCAGCAGTTTATTGGGGGGGCGCGGCTTTTACGAGCAGTACTTC. The chain uses TRBV27 and TRBJ2-7; tentative D call: TRBD2 (7 bases). This CDR3 is built from 16 residues. The germline CDR1 and CDR2 sequences are MNHEY and SMNVEV (reference sequence). V was shortened by 1 base and J by 4 bases, with 17 bases between the two germline ends.

The rearrangement joins TRBV5-6 to TRBJ2-7, with TRBD2 matching over 7 bases. The germline gives CDR1 SGHDT, CDR2 YYEEEE. CDR3 size: 12 residues. The V and J ends lost 3 bases and 9 bases, in that order; junction bases with no gene match: 6. The CDR3 region is CASSYTGGWQYF. The CDR3 DNA sequence: TGTGCCAGCAGCTATACGGGGGGATGGCAGTACTTC.

The rearrangement uses TRBV5-1 and TRBJ2-7; 11 nucleotides agree with TRBD1. There are 14 residues in the CDR3. V lost 2 bases and J lost 7; bases outside the gene matches: 5. Germline V CDR1 and CDR2: SGHRS, YFSETQ. Written as DNA, the CDR3 is TGCGCCAGCAGCTTCGGACAGGGGGCACGAGAGCAGTACTTC. Amino acid sequence: CASSFGQGAREQYF.

The genes are TRBV6-1 and TRBJ1-2; 7 nucleotides line up with TRBD1. Trimming at V came to 7 bases and at J to 4 bases, leaving 3 bases not matched to a gene. From germline, CDR1 is MNHNS and CDR2 SASEGT. This CDR3 region has 12 residues. The CDR3 region is CASTRDSYGYTF. Here the CDR3 DNA reads TGTGCCAGCACCCGGGACAGCTATGGCTACACCTTC.

This chain uses TRBV9 with TRBJ2-3; TRBD2 matches at 7 bases. The CDR3 contains 16 residues. Trimming cost V 0 bases and J 4 bases; bases outside gene matches: 8. Germline V gene lookup returns CDR1 SGDLS and CDR2 YYNGEE. In DNA, the CDR3 is TGTGCCAGCAGCGTAGAGGTCCAGCGGGACGCAGATACGCAGTATTTT. This gives the protein CASSVEVQRDADTQYF.

This clone appeared once. This CDR3 is CASKLAGAPGELFF. CDR3 nucleotide sequence: TGTGCCAGCAAACTAGCGGGAGCCCCCGGGGAGCTGTTTTTT. The gene calls are TRBV28 and TRBJ2-2, with 11 bases identical to TRBD2. After removal of 7 bases from V and 6 bases from J, the junction contained 4 bases not matched to a gene. The CDR3 spans 14 residues. The germline V gene encodes CDR1 MDHEN and CDR2 SYDVKM.

This clone has just a few counts. The V and J genes are TRBV5-1 and TRBJ1-1, with D hard to call. The germline gives CDR1 SGHRS, CDR2 YFSETQ. The CDR3 totals 14 residues. Trimming took off 3 bases at V and 5 bases at J, with 14 bases between the two ends. The CDR3 protein is CASSSSGPGTEAFF. In nucleotides, the CDR3 is TGCGCCAGCAGCTCATCTGGGCCAGGAACTGAAGCTTTCTTT.

V and J are TRBV28 and TRBJ1-1; TRBD1 matches 8 bases. Germline loops: CDR1 MDHEN, CDR2 SYDVKM. V trimming: 6 bases; J trimming: 8 bases; junction bases outside the gene matches: 5. The CDR3 sequence is 12 residues long. The CDR3: CASRDGQGEAFF. CDR3 nucleotide sequence: TGTGCCAGCAGAGACGGACAGGGCGAAGCTTTCTTT.

This clone was detected only once. The rearrangement joins TRBV5-4 to TRBJ2-5, with 9 bases lining up with TRBD2. V was clipped by 3 bases and J by 2 bases; unmatched bases: 5. This CDR3 comprises 15 residues. The germline V gene encodes CDR1 SGHNT and CDR2 YYREEE (reference sequence). CDR3 sequence reads: CASSSRSGGQETQYF. CDR3 coding DNA: TGTGCCAGCAGCTCCCGTAGCGGGGGTCAAGAGACCCAGTACTTC.

The chain has TRBV5-6 and TRBJ2-3, with TRBD2 identical over 7 bases. From germline, CDR1 is SGHDT and CDR2 YYEEEE. There are 15 residues in the CDR3. After removal of 0 bases from V and 3 bases from J, the junction contained 4 bases not matched to a gene. CDR3 region: CASSLGGRGTDTQYF. The CDR3 DNA sequence: TGTGCCAGCAGCTTGGGCGGGAGAGGAACAGATACGCAGTATTTT.

The chain has TRBV5-1 and TRBJ2-7; unclear D gene. The CDR3 sequence is 16 residues long. Germline V gives CDR1 SGHRS, CDR2 YFSETQ. Trimming removed 0 bases at V and 2 bases at J, with 15 bases between. The CDR3, as DNA: TGCGCCAGCAGCTTGGGTGGCACCTCAATCGCCTACGAGCAGTACTTC. As protein: CASSLGGTSIAYEQYF.

The V call is TRBV19, the J call TRBJ1-4, with TRBD1 identical over 9 bases. Per germline, CDR1 LNHDA and CDR2 SQIVND (reference sequence). The J segment lost 8 bases and the V segment lost 6 bases, leaving 4 bases of the junction unmatched. CDR3 length: 13 residues. CDR3 sequence reads: CASRDRGGEKLFF. The CDR3 DNA is TGTGCCAGTAGGGACAGGGGAGGAGAAAAACTGTTTTTT.

The chain combines TRBV4-2 with TRBJ2-1, with 13 bases that match TRBD2. Germline V gene sequence: CDR1 LGHNA, CDR2 YNFKEQ. Trimming removed 4 bases from V and 7 bases from J; junction bases left unmatched: 4. There are 15 residues in the CDR3. This CDR3 is CASSPLAGGHNEQFF. CDR3 sequence (DNA): TGTGCCAGCAGCCCACTAGCGGGAGGGCATAATGAGCAGTTCTTC.

The V gene is TRBV10-3, the J gene TRBJ2-2, with TRBD2 identical over 10 bases. The germline gives CDR1 ENHRY, CDR2 SYGVKD. The CDR3 contains 14 residues. V was pared by 8 bases and J by 4 bases, with 4 bases of the junction left unmatched. The CDR3 sequence: CAIRRLAGTGELFF. The CDR3 DNA follows: TGTGCCATCCGTAGACTAGCGGGCACCGGGGAGCTGTTTTTT.

This rearrangement joins TRBV10-3 to TRBJ2-2; weak D call: TRBD2 (6 bases). Germline V lookup: CDR1 ENHRY, CDR2 SYGVKD. The CDR3 runs to 14 residues. V was clipped by 6 bases and J by 1 base, with 9 bases between them. The CDR3 DNA sequence: TGTGCCATCAGCGTTAGCGGGAACACCGGGGAGCTGTTTTTT. It codes for CAISVSGNTGELFF.

A single count supports this clone. CDR3 sequence reads: CASSLEPLSGGRPTGELFF. The CDR3 DNA reads TGCGCCAGCAGCTTGGAACCCCTCTCCGGGGGAAGACCCACCGGGGAGCTGTTTTTT. The chain combines TRBV5-1 with TRBJ2-2, with a weak D call TRBD2 (6 bases). Trimming took 0 bases from V and 4 from J, leaving 22 bases between them. The CDR3 loop spans 19 amino acids. CDR1 is SGHRS and CDR2 is YFSETQ in the germline V gene.

J is TRBJ1-4 and V is TRBV11-2; tentatively, D is TRBD1 (5 bases). The germline gives CDR1 SGHAT, CDR2 FQNNGV. V was pared by 5 bases and J by 9 bases, with 16 bases between. The CDR3 is 14 residues long. The CDR3 DNA follows: TGTGCCAGCAGCCCGGTCCGGGACTCACAAAAACTGTTTTTT. Encoded protein: CASSPVRDSQKLFF.

This chain links TRBV5-1 with TRBJ2-2, with D possibly TRBD2 on 5 matching bases. The V end lost 7 bases, the J end lost 1 base, and 11 bases lay between the germline ends. CDR1 SGHRS and CDR2 YFSETQ come from the germline V gene. CDR3 length: 14 amino acids. CDR3 region: CASGRSGNTGELFF. CDR3 bases: TGCGCCAGCGGAAGAAGCGGGAACACCGGGGAGCTGTTTTTT.

The chain couples TRBV29-1 to TRBJ2-1; TRBD2 is a possible D gene (5 bases). This CDR3 comprises 16 residues. Trimming took 3 bases from V and 1 from J, leaving 16 bases between them. The V gene's germline CDR1 is SQVTM and CDR2 ANQGSEA. The CDR3 loop reads CSVETRVGASYNEQFF. The DNA for the CDR3 is TGCAGCGTTGAGACCCGGGTGGGAGCATCCTACAATGAGCAGTTCTTC.